This passage covers 4 T cell receptor beta chains from one sample sequenced in a study of PD-1 blockade in classical Hodgkin lymphoma. Following autologous stem cell transplantation, relapse occurred in every patient, and exposure to brentuximab vedotin varied. Only in-frame clones appear in the TCRdb table, and some are missing; sequencing was by immunoSEQ multiplex PCR. The repertoire consists of over 85,000 clones, with about four fifths occurring once and the leading ten covering 15% to 20%. Source: peripheral blood mononuclear cells (PBMCs), taken before the second cycle of nivolumab. These receptors originate from a human donor with classical Hodgkin lymphoma.

This clone has just one count. This chain joins TRBV6-5 and TRBJ1-1, with TRBD1 matching over 7 bases. The CDR3 covers 11 residues. V gave up 2 bases and J gave up 9 bases; unmatched junction bases: 0. CDR1 MNHEY and CDR2 SVGAGI come from the germline V gene. The CDR3 bases are TGTGCCAGCAGTTACAGGGGGCAAGCTTTCTTT. It codes for CASSYRGQAFF.

The V and J genes are TRBV5-6 and TRBJ1-1; weak D call: TRBD1 (6 bases). CDR3 size: 16 residues. Germline V lookup: CDR1 SGHDT, CDR2 YYEEEE. The ends were cut back, 4 bases at V and 2 bases at J, with 18 bases in the middle. The chain's CDR3 is CASSPIPSTGNTEAFF. The CDR3 region has the DNA TGTGCCAGCAGCCCCATTCCCTCGACAGGCAACACTGAAGCTTTCTTT.

The V call is TRBV2, the J call TRBJ1-5; D is unresolved. Per germline, CDR1 SNHLY and CDR2 FYNNEI. V dropped 3 bases and J dropped 3 bases, with 15 bases sitting between them. This CDR3 is built from 16 residues. The CDR3 coding sequence is TGTGCCAGCAGTGATAGGGCTTTAGGGCTCAATCAGCCCCAGCATTTT. Translating it yields CASSDRALGLNQPQHF.

J is TRBJ1-1 and V is TRBV6-6; no definite D call. V dropped 6 bases and J dropped 1 base, with 12 bases sitting between them. This CDR3 region has 14 residues. Looked up from germline, CDR1 is MNHNY and CDR2 is SVGAGI (reference sequence). CDR3 DNA: TGTGCCAGCAGCCTTAGACGGGGGAACACTGAAGCTTTCTTT. This gives the protein CASSLRRGNTEAFF.